Detailed here is one T cell receptor (beta chain). The antigen is not known. The germline CDR1 and CDR2 sequences are SQVTM and ANQGSEA. Trimming cost V 6 bases and J 2 bases, with 19 bases left between them. CDR3 length: 16 amino acids. Assay: immunoSEQ multiplex PCR; the TCRdb copy retains only in-frame clones and omits some. The sample lists about 98,000 clones, roughly 90% seen once, with approximately 5.8% in the top ten. This entry is derived from a study of cytomegalovirus exposure and HLA in healthy donors. Findings of the study overall: Some public TCRs appeared in many individuals, while most sequences were rare.

Sequenced material: PBMCs. The sequence came from a young man in good health and CMV-seropositive. The chain couples TRBV29-1 to TRBJ2-2; TRBD2 might be the D (6 bases). The CDR3 region is CSVWVGGSTNTGELFF. The CDR3 nucleotides are TGCAGCGTGTGGGTGGGGGGATCGACAAACACCGGGGAGCTGTTTTTT.